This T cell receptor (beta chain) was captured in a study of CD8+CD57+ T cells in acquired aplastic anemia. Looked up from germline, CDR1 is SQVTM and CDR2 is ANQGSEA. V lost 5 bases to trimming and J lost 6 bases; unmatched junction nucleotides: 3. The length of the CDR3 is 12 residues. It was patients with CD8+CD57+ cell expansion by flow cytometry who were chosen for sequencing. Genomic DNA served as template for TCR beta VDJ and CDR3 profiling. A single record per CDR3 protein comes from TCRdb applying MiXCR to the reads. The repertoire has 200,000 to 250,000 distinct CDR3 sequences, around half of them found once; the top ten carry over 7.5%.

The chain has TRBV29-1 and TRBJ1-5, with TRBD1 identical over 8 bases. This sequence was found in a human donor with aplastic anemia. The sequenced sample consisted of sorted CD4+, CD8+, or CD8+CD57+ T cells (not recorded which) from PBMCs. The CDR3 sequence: CSVRTGIQPQHF. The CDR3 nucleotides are TGCAGCGTTAGGACAGGGATTCAGCCCCAGCATTTT. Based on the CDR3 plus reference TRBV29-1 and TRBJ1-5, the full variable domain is SAVISQKPSRDICQRGTSLTIQCQVDSQVTMMFWYRQQPGQSLTLIATANQGSEATYESGFVIDKFPISRPNLTFSTLTVSNMSPEDSSIYLCSVRTGIQPQHFGDGTRLSIL.